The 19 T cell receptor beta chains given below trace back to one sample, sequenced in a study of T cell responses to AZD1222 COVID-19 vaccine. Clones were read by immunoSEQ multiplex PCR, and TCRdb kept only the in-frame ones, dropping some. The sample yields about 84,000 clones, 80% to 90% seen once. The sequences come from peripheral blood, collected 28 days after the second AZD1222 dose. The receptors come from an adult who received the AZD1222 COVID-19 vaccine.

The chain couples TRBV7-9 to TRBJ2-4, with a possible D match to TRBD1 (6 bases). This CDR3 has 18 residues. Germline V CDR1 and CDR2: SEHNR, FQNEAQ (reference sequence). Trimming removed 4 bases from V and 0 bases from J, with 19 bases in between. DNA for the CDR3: TGTGCCAGCAGCTCCAGGGGTTTGGAAGAATTAGCCAAAAACATTCAGTACTTC. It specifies CASSSRGLEELAKNIQYF. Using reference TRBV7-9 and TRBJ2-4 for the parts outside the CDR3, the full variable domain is DTGVSQNPRHKITKRGQNVTFRCDPISEHNRLYWYRQTLGQGPEFLTYFQNEAQLEKSRLLSDRFSAERPKGSFSTLEIQRTEQGDSAMYLCASSSRGLEELAKNIQYFGAGTRLSVL.

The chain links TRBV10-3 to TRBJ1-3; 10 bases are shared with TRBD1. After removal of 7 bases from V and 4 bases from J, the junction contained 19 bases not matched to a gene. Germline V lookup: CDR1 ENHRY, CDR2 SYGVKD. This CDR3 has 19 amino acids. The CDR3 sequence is CAIMVAPGQGPLRGNTIYF. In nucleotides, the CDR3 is TGTGCCATCATGGTAGCCCCGGGACAGGGGCCTCTCCGGGGAAACACCATATATTTT.

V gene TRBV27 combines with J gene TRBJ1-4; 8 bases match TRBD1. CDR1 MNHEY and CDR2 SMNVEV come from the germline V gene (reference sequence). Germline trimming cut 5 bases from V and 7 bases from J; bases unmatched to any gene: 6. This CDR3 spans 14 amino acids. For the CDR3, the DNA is TGTGCCAGCAGTGGCGGACAGGGTAGTGAAAAACTGTTTTTT. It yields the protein CASSGGQGSEKLFF.

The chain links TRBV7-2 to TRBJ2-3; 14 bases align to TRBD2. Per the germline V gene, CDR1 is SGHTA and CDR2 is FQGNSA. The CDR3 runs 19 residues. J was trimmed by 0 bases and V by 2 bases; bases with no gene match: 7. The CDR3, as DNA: TGTGCCAGCAGCTTAAGATTCGGACTAGCGGGGGGAAGCACAGATACGCAGTATTTT. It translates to CASSLRFGLAGGSTDTQYF.

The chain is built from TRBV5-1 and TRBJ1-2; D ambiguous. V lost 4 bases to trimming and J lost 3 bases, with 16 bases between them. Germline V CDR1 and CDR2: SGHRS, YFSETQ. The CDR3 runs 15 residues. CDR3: CASSPGGVRDYGYTF. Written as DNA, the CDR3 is TGCGCCAGCAGCCCGGGTGGGGTTCGTGACTATGGCTACACCTTC.

DNA for the CDR3: TGTGCCAGCAGAACGGGGAATACCGGGGAGCTGTTTTTT. Its protein product is CASRTGNTGELFF. The chain is built from TRBV3-1 (or the pseudogene TRBV3-2) and TRBJ2-2; weak D call: TRBD2 (5 bases). There are 13 residues in the CDR3. V dropped 6 bases and J dropped 5 bases, with 10 bases sitting between them. From germline, CDR1 is LGHDT and CDR2 YNNKEL (reference sequence).

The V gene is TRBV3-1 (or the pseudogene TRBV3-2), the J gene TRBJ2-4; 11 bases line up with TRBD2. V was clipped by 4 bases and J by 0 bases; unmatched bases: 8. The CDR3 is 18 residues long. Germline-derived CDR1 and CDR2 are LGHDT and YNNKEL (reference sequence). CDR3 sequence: CASSRALAGGLAKNIQYF. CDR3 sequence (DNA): TGTGCCAGCAGCCGAGCCCTAGCGGGAGGACTAGCCAAAAACATTCAGTACTTC.

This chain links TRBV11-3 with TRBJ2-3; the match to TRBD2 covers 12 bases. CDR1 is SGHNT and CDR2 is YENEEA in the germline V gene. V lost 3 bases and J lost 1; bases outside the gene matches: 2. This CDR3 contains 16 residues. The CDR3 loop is CASSFRTSGGTDTQYF. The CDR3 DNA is TGTGCCAGCAGCTTCAGGACTAGCGGGGGCACAGATACGCAGTATTTT.

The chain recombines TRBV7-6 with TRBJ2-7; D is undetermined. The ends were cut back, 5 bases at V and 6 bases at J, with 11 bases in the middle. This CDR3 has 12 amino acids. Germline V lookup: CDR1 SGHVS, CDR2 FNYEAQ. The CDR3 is CASSLTPFEQYF. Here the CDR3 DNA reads TGTGCCAGCAGCCTAACTCCTTTCGAGCAGTACTTC.

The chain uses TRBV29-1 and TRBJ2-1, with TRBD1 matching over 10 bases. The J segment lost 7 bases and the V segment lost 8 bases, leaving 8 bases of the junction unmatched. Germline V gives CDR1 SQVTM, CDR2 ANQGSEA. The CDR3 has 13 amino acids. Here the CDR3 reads CSSGQGGSNEQFF. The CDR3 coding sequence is TGCAGCTCAGGACAGGGGGGCAGTAATGAGCAGTTCTTC.

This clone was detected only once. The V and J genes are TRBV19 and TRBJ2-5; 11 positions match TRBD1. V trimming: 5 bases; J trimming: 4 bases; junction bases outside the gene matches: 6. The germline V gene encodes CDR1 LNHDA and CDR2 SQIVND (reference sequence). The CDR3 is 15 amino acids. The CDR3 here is CASSPGQGAVETQYF. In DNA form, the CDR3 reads TGTGCCAGTAGTCCAGGACAGGGGGCAGTAGAGACCCAGTACTTC.

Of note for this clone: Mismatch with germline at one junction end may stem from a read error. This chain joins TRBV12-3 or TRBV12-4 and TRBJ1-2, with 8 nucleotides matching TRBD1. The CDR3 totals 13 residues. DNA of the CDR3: TGTGCCAGCAGTTTAGAGGTCAGGGGGCGCCCCGGTTTC. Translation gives CASSLEVRGRPGF.

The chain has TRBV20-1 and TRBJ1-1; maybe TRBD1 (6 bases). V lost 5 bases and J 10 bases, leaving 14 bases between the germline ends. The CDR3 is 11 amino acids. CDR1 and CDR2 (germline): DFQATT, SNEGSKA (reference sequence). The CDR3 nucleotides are TGCAGTGCTCCGGGGGCGGCTGGAGCTTTCTTT. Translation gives CSAPGAAGAFF.

The CDR3 is CASSYSVLLATEAFF. The CDR3 bases are TGTGCCAGCAGTTACTCGGTCCTTCTTGCCACTGAAGCTTTCTTT. The J gene is TRBJ1-1, the V gene TRBV6-5; D is uncertain. V lost 0 bases, J lost 4 bases, and 12 bases lay in between. The CDR3 has 15 amino acids. Germline assignment: CDR1 MNHEY and CDR2 SVGAGI.

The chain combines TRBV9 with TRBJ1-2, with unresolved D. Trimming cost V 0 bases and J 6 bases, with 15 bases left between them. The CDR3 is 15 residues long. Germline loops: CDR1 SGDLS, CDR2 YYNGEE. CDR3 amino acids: CASSVDSGVRNGYTF. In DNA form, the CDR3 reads TGTGCCAGCAGCGTAGATTCAGGCGTGAGGAATGGCTACACCTTC.

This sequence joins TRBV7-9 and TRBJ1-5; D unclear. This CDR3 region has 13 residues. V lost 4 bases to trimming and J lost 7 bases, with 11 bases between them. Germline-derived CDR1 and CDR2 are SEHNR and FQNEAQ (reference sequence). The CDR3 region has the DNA TGTGCCAGCAGCTCGGATCTAAGGCAGCCCCAGCATTTT. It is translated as CASSSDLRQPQHF.

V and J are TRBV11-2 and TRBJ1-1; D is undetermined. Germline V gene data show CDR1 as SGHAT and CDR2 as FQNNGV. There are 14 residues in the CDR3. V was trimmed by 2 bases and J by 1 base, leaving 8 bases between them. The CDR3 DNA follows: TGTGCCAGCAGCTTATTTTCGGGGAACACTGAAGCTTTCTTT. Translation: CASSLFSGNTEAFF.

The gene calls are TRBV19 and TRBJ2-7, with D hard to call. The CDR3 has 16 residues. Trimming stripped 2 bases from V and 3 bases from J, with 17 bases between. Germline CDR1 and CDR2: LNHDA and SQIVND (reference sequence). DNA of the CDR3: TGTGCCAGTAGTATATCCCCCTCGGCTTTCAGCTACGAGCAGTACTTC. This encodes CASSISPSAFSYEQYF.

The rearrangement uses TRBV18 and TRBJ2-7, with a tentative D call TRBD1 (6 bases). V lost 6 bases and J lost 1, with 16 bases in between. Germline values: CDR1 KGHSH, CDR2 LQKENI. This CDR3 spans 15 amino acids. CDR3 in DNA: TGTGCCAGCTCGTCCGGACAGACCGGTTCCTACGAGCAGTACGTC. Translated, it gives CASSSGQTGSYEQYV.